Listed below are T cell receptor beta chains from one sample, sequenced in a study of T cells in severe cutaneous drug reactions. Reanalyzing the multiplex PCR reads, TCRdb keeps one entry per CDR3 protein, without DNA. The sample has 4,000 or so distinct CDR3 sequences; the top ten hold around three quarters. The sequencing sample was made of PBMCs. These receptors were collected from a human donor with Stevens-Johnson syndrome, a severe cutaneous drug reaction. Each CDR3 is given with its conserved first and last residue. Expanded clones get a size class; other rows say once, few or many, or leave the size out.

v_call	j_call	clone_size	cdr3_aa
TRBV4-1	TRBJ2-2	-	CASSRITDRVDGELFF
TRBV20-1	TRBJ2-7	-	CSAPLAGAKNEQYF
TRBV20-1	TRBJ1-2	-	CSARVGSDYGYTF
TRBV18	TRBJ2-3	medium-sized	CASSTGLAGASDTQYF
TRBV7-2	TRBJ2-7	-	CASSLGGGISYEQYF
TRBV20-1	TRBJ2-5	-	CSALATGGAETQYF
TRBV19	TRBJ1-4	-	CASSILEGANEKLFF
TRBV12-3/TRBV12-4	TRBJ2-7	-	CASSPLAGALEQYF
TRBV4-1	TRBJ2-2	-	CASSQADSNVGELFF
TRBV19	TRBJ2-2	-	CASRRTGPAPGELFF
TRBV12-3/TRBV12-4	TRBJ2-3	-	CASSQRLPPDTQYF
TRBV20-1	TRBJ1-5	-	CSARDRENQPQHF
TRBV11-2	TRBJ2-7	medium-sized	CASSFLSNEQYF
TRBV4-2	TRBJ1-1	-	CASSQDARRCFF
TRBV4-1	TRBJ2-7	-	CASSQVIGNSYEQYF
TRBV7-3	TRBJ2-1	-	CASSPSSIDEQFF
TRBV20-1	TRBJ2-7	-	CSARNDYEQYF
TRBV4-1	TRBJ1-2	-	CASSQVYAYGYTF
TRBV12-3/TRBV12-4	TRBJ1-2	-	CASSLVGMDYGYTF
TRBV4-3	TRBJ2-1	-	CASSQAAAGLVGNEQFF
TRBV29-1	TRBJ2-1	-	CSVELSRSPYNEQFF
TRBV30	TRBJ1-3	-	CAWSVVGNTIYF
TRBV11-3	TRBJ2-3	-	CASSPRQTSTDTQYF
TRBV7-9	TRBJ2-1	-	CASSLGRNEQFF
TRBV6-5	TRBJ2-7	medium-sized	CASSPTWQGSYEQYF
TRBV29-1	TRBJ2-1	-	CSVIRPDQGGEQFF
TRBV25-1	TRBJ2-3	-	CASSEYVVGSEGGDTQYF